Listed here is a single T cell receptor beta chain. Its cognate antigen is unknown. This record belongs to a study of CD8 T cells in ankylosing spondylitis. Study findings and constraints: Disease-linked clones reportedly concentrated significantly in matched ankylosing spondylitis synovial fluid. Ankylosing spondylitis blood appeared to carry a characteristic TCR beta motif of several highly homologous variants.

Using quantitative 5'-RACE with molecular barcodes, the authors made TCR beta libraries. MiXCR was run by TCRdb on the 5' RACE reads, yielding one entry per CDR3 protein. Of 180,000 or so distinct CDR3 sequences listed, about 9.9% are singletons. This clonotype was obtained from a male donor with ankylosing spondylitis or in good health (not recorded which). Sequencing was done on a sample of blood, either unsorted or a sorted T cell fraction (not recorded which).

The CDR3 reads CASSDVGLASKSYEQYF. CDR3 DNA: TGTGCCAGCAGTGATGTGGGACTAGCGTCGAAGTCCTACGAGCAGTACTTC. This chain uses TRBV2 with TRBJ2-7, with 10 bases fitting TRBD2. With 3 bases clipped from V and 1 base from J, the junction kept 9 bases outside the gene matches. The length of the CDR3 is 17 residues. Germline lookup yields CDR1 SNHLY and CDR2 FYNNEI. The full variable domain, rest sourced from reference TRBV2 and TRBJ2-7, is EPEVTQTPSHQVTQMGQEVILRCVPISNHLYFYWYRQILGQKVEFLVSFYNNEISEKSEIFDDQFSVERPDGSNFTLKIRSTKLEDSAMYFCASSDVGLASKSYEQYFGPGTRLTVT.